This T cell receptor beta chain was sequenced in a study of CD8 T cells in ankylosing spondylitis (TCRdb year 2017). A note on the overall study: To find TCR variants linked to disease, the study profiled T cell receptor beta repertoires in ankylosing spondylitis patients and healthy donors. Peripheral blood samples were taken, and synovial fluid was additionally collected from ankylosing spondylitis patients. The whole study cohort included roughly 110 healthy donors and around 25 ankylosing spondylitis patients. Overall results and qualifications from the work: Significant enrichment of the disease-linked clones was reported in matched synovial fluid samples from ankylosing spondylitis patients. Some motif variants were previously reported in synovial fluid and blood of reactive arthritis patients, suggesting common disease-initiation mechanisms. A TCR beta motif made up of fewer than 10 highly homologous amino acid variants appeared to be characteristic of blood from ankylosing spondylitis patients. The disease-linked clones had a CD8+ phenotype and were found at relatively low frequencies in peripheral blood.

CDR1 LNHDA and CDR2 SQIVND were looked up in the germline V gene (reference sequence). The junction carries 6 bases between V and J, which are trimmed by 3 bases and 1 base respectively. The CDR3 spans 13 residues, from the cysteine through the phenylalanine. The read is trimmed to its CDR3 DNA, 39 bases read in frame from base 1. This clonotype was observed many times. Its antigen specificity is not known. Per-base quality was not reported, and no clone a single base away is much larger than it. The instrument given in TCRdb is Illumina HiSeq 2500. Quantitative 5'-RACE with molecular barcodes was the method used to prepare the TCR beta libraries. The study's own analysis went as follows. A new computational method, built on a probabilistic model of VDJ rearrangement, was used to identify disease-linked TCR variants. The raw public reads went through TCRdb reprocessing: fastp at Q25, MiXCR clone calling, in-frame beta chains kept. Entries are consolidated by CDR3 protein sequence, retaining the most common genes and DNA. The V and J calls, along with clone size, are taken from TCRdb and not from the paper's own processing. This sample gives 200,000 to 250,000 distinct CDR3 sequences in total; around 6.6% of them show up just once. 13% to 15% of the sample goes to the ten largest clones.

The receptor's source is a male donor with ankylosing spondylitis. Source material: blood, either unsorted or a sorted T cell fraction (not recorded which). In this chain, TRBV19 is recombined with TRBJ1-1, with the D gene too uncertain to name. This receptor carries the CDR3 CASSMSRNTEAFF. The sequence in DNA is TGTGCCAGTAGTATGTCAAGGAACACTGAAGCTTTCTTT.